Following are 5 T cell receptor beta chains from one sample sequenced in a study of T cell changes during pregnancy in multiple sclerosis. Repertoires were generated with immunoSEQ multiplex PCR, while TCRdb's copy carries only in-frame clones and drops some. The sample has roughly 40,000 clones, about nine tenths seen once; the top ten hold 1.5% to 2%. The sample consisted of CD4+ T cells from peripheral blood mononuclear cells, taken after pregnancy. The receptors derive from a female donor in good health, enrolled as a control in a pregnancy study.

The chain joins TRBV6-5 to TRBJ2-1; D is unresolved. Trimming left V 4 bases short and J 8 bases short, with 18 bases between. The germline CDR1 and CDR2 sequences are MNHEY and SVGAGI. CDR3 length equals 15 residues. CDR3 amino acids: CASSSPRSPPHEQFF. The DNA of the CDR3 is TGTGCCAGCAGTTCCCCTAGGAGCCCCCCCCATGAGCAGTTCTTC.

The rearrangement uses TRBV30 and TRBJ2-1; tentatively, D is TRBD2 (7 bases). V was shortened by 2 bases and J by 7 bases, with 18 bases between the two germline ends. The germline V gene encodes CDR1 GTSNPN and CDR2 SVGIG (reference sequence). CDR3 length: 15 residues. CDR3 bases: TGTGCCTGGAGTCGAGGAGGGAGGGGGGGAAATGAGCAGTTCTTC. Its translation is CAWSRGGRGGNEQFF.

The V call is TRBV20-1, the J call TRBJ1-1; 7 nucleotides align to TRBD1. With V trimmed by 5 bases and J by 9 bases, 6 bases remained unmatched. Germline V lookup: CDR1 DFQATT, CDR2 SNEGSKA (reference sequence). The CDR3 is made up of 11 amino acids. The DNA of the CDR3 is TGCAGTGCTGATACAGGGGAGAAAGCTTTCTTT. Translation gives CSADTGEKAFF.

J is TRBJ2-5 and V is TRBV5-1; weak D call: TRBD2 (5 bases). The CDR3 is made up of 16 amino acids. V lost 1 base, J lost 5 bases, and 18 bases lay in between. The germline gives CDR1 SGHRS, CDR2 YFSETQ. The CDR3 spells CASSLRDYHSFETQYF. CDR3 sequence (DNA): TGCGCCAGCAGCTTGCGAGACTATCATTCCTTCGAGACCCAGTACTTC.

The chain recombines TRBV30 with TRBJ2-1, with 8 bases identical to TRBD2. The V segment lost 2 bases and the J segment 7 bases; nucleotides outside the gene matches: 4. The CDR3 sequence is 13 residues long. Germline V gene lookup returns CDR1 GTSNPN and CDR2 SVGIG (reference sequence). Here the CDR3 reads CAWSQREGNEQFF. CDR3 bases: TGTGCCTGGAGTCAACGGGAGGGGAATGAGCAGTTCTTC.